This TCR beta chain was identified in a study of persistence of HIV-infected CD4 T cells. Overall study context: Anti-CD3/anti-CD28 beads activated more cells than antigen stimulation did. The study, taken as a whole, reports: Degenerate expanded CDR3beta sequences were enriched among CMV- and Gag-responding cells.

This nonspecific control used anti-CD3/anti-CD28 bead stimulation of CD4+ T cells. Responding CD4+ T cells were sorted by upregulation of both CD40 ligand and CD69. On this clone itself: The target antigen is unknown.

The libraries were made with immunoSEQ version 4 in survey mode. Produced via immunoSEQ multiplex PCR; TCRdb's table is partial and in-frame only. Of over 35,000 clones detected, 89% appear once; the ten largest clones hold just over 1%. The germline gives CDR1 KGHSH, CDR2 LQKENI. Trimming left V 4 bases short and J 2 bases short, with 9 bases between. The CDR3 has 13 amino acids. This material consisted of CD4+ T cells sorted from PBMCs after approximately 19-hour stimulation, taken from a patient who received antiretroviral therapy. V and J are TRBV18 and TRBJ2-7; no firm D call. The receptor was isolated from an adult man with HIV who was CMV-seropositive. The CDR3 is CASSLHPTYEQYF. The CDR3 DNA follows: TGTGCCAGCTCACTCCACCCTACCTACGAGCAGTACTTC.